This entry is about one TCR beta chain. The antigen is unknown. V lost 6 bases and J 0 bases, leaving 17 bases between the germline ends. Germline assignment: CDR1 MGHDK and CDR2 SYGVNS. The CDR3 sequence is 16 residues long. Amplification used 60 Vbeta primers and 13 Jbeta primers. This table comes from immunoSEQ multiplex PCR, and its TCRdb copy is limited to in-frame clones, with some not included. The data contain some 150,000 clones, around four fifths of them singletons. This specimen comes from a study of cytomegalovirus exposure and HLA in healthy donors. Whole-study findings and limits: It was likely that a cluster of highly shared sequence variants was a sequencing artifact. Specificity for CMV antigens was confirmed in vitro for a few of the CMV-associated chains. A later analysis found most CMV-associated TCR beta chains apparently HLA-restricted.

Sequencing was carried out using PBMCs. V gene TRBV25-1 combines with J gene TRBJ2-5, with D perhaps TRBD2 (7 bases). The sequence was collected from a woman between 40 and 55 years old in good health and CMV-seronegative. The CDR3 sequence: CASREGGSGDQETQYF. CDR3 in DNA: TGTGCCAGCAGGGAAGGGGGAAGCGGGGACCAAGAGACCCAGTACTTC.